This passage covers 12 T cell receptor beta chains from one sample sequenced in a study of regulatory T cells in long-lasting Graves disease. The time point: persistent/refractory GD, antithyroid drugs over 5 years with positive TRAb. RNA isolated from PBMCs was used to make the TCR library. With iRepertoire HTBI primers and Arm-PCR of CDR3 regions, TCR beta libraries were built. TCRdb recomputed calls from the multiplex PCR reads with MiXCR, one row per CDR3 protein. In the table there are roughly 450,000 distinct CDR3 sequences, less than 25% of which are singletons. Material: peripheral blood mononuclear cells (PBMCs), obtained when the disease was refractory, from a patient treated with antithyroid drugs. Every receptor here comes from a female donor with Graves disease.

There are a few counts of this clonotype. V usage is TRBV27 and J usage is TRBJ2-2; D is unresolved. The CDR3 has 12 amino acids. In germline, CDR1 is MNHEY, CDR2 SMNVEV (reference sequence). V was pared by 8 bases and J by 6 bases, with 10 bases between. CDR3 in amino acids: CASGIGAGELFF. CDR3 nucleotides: TGTGCCAGCGGAATAGGTGCCGGGGAGCTGTTTTTT.

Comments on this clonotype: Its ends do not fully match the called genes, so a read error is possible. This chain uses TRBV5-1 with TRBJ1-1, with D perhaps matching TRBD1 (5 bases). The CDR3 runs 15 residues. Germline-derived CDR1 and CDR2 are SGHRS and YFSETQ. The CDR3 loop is CASSLVGGVNSEAFF. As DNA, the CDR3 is TGCGCCAGCAGCTTGGTTGGGGGTGTGAACTCTGAAGCTTTCTTT.

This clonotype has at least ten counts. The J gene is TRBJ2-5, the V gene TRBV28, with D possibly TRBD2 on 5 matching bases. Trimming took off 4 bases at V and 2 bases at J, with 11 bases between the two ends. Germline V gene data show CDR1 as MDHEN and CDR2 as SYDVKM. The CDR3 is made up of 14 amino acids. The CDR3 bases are TGTGCCAGCAGTTCCCGGAGGAGACAAGAGACCCAGTACTTC. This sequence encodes CASSSRRRQETQYF.

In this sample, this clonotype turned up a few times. CDR3 sequence reads: CSANREVIGELFF. The CDR3 DNA sequence: TGCAGTGCTAACAGGGAAGTTATCGGGGAGCTGTTTTTT. V and J are TRBV20-1 and TRBJ2-2; D perhaps matches TRBD1 (6 bases). The germline CDR1 and CDR2 sequences are DFQATT and SNEGSKA (reference sequence). With 4 bases removed from V and 7 bases from J, the gap between germline ends came to 13 bases. This CDR3 has 13 amino acids.

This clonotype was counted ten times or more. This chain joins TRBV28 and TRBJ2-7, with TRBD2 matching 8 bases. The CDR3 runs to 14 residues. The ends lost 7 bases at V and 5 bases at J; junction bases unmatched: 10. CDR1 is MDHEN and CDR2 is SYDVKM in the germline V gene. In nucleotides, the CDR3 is TGTGCCAGCATCATGAGCGGGAGAATCCACGAGCAGTACTTC. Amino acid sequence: CASIMSGRIHEQYF.

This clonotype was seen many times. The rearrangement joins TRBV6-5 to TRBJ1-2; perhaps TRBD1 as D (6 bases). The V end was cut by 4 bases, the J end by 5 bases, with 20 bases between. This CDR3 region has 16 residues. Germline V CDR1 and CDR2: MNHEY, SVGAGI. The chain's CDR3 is CASSSRDIGGLYGYTF. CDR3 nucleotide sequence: TGTGCCAGCAGTTCCCGGGACATTGGTGGACTATATGGCTACACCTTC.

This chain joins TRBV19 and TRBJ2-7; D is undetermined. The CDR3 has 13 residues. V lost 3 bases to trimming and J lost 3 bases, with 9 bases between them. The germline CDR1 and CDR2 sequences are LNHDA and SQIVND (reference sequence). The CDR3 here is CASSIDTLYEQYF. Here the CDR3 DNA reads TGTGCCAGTAGTATCGATACTCTCTACGAGCAGTACTTC.

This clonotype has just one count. CDR3 residues: CSVGFQGNQPQHF. DNA for the CDR3: TGCAGCGTTGGATTCCAGGGGAACCAGCCCCAGCATTTT. V usage is TRBV29-1 and J usage is TRBJ1-5; tentative D call: TRBD1 (6 bases). CDR1 and CDR2 (germline): SQVTM, ANQGSEA. Trimming stripped 4 bases from V and 7 bases from J, with 14 bases between. This CDR3 region has 13 residues.

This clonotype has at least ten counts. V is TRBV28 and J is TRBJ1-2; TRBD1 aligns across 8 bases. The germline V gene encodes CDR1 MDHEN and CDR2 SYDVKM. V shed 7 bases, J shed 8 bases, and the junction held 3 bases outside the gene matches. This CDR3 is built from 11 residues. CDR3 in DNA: TGTGCCAGCAACCCAGGGGGCGGCTACACCTTC. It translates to CASNPGGGYTF.

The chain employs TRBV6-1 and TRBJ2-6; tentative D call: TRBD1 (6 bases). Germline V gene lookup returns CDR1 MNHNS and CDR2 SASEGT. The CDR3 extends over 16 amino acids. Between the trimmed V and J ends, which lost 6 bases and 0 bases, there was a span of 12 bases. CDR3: CASSFTGISGANVLTF. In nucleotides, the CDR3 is TGTGCCAGCAGCTTCACAGGGATCTCTGGGGCCAACGTCCTGACTTTC.

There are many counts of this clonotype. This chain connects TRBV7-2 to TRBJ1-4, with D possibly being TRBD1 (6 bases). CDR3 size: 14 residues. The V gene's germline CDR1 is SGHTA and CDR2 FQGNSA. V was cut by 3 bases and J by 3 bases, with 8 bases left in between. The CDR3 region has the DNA TGTGCCAGCAGCTTCGGGGGCCCTAATGAAAAACTGTTTTTT. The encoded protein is CASSFGGPNEKLFF.

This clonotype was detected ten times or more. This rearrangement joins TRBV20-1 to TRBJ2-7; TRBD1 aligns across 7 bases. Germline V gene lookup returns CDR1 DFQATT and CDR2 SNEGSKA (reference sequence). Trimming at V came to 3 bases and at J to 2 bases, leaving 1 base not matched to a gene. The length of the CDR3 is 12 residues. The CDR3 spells CSARTGPYEQYF. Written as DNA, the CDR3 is TGCAGTGCTAGGACAGGGCCCTACGAGCAGTACTTC.